This T cell receptor beta chain was recorded in a study of cytomegalovirus exposure and HLA in healthy donors. The PCR employed 60 Vbeta primers together with 13 Jbeta primers. TCRdb's table, derived via immunoSEQ multiplex PCR, lists solely in-frame clones and lacks some. The repertoire includes under 200,000 clones, roughly 70% of them detected once, and roughly 1.9% sits in the top ten. This clone was recorded once. The CDR3 is 13 residues long. Germline lookup yields CDR1 SQVTM and CDR2 ANQGSEA. Deletions cut 4 bases from V and 3 bases from J, with 12 bases between. This TCR derives from a woman in her thirties in good health and CMV-seronegative. Sequenced material: PBMCs. The chain is built from TRBV29-1 and TRBJ1-1; D gene unclear. The CDR3 sequence is CSVVGGLDTEAFF. In nucleotides, the CDR3 is TGCAGCGTTGTGGGAGGGTTGGACACTGAAGCTTTCTTT. Full variable domain (remainder filled in from reference TRBV29-1 and TRBJ1-1): SAVISQKPSRDICQRGTSLTIQCQVDSQVTMMFWYRQQPGQSLTLIATANQGSEATYESGFVIDKFPISRPNLTFSTLTVSNMSPEDSSIYLCSVVGGLDTEAFFGQGTRLTVV.